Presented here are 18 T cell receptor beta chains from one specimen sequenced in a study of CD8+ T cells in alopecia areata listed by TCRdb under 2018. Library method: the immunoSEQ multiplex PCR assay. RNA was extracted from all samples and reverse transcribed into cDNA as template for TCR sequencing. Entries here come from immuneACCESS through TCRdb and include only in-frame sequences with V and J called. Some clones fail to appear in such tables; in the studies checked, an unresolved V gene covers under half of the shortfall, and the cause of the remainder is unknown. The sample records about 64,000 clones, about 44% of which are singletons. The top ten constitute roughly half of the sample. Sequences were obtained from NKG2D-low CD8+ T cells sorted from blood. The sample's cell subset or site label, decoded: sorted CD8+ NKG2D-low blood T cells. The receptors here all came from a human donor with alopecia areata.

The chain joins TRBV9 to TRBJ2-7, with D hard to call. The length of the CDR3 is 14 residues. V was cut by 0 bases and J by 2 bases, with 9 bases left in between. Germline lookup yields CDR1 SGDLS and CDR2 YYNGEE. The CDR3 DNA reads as TGTGCCAGCAGCGTAGAGGTCGGCCCCTACGAGCAGTACTTC. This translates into CASSVEVGPYEQYF. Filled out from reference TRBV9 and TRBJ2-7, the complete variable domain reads DSGVTQTPKHLITATGQRVTLRCSPRSGDLSVYWYQQSLDQGLQFLIQYYNGEERAKGNILERFSAQQFPDLHSELNLSSLELGDSALYFCASSVEVGPYEQYFGPGTRLTVT.

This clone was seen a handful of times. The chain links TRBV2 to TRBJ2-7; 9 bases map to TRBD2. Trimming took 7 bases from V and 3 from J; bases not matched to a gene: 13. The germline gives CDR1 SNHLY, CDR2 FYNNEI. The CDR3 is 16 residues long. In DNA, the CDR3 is TGTGCCAGCATCCAATGGGGTCCGACTAGCGGCTACGAGCAGTACTTC. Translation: CASIQWGPTSGYEQYF.

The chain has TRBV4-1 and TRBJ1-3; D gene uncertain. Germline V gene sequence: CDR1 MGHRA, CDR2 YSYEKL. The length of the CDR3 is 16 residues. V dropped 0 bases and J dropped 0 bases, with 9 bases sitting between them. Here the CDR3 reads CASSQETVSSGNTIYF. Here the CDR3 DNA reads TGCGCCAGCAGCCAAGAAACTGTGAGCTCTGGAAACACCATATATTTT.

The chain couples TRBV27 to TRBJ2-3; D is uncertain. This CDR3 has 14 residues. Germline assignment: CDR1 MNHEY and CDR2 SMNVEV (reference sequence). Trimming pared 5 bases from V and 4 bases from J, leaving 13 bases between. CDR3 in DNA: TGTGCCAGCAGTCCACTAAGGAGCCCAGATACGCAGTATTTT. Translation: CASSPLRSPDTQYF.

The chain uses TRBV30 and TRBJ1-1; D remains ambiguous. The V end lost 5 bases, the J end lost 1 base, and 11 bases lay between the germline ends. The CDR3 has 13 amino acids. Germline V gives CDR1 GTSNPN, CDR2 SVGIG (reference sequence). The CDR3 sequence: CAWDWTPNTEAFF. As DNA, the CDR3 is TGTGCCTGGGATTGGACTCCGAACACTGAAGCTTTCTTT.

DNA of the CDR3: TGTGCCAGCAGCCAAGGACTCCTCACAGATACGCAGTATTTT. Its translation is CASSQGLLTDTQYF. The rearrangement joins TRBV14 to TRBJ2-3; no reliable D call. In germline, CDR1 is SGHDN, CDR2 FVKESK. The CDR3 contains 14 residues. Trimming removed 1 base from V and 2 bases from J, with 7 bases in between.

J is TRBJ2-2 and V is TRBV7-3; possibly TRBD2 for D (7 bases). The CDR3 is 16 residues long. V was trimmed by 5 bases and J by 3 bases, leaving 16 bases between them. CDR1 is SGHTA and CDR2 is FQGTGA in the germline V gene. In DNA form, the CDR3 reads TGTGCCAGCAGCCCATGGGGGGGCCTGGACACCGGGGAGCTGTTTTTT. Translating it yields CASSPWGGLDTGELFF. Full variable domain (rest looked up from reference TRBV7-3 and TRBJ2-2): GAGVSQTPSNKVTEKGKYVELRCDPISGHTALYWYRQSLGQGPEFLIYFQGTGAADDSGLPNDRFFAVRPEGSVSTLKIQRTERGDSAVYLCASSPWGGLDTGELFFGEGSRLTVL.

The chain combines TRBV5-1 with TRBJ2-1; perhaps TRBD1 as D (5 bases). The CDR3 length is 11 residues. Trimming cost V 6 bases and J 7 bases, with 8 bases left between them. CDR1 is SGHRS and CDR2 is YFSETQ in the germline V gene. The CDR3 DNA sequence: TGCGCCAGCACGCCAGGGAATGAGCAGTTCTTC. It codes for CASTPGNEQFF.

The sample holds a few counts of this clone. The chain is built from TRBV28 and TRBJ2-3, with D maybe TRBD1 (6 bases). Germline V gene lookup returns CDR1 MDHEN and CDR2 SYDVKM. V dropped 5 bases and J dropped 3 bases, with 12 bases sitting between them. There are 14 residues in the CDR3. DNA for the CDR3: TGTGCCAGCAGTATTTACAGGGTTACAGATACGCAGTATTTT. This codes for CASSIYRVTDTQYF.

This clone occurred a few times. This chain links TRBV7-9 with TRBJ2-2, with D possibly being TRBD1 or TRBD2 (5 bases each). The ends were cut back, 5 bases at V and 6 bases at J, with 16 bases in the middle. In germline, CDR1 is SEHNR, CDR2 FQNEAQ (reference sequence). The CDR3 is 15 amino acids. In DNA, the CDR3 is TGTGCCAGCAGCCCTCGGGACGGCCAGGCCGGGGAGCTGTTTTTT. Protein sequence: CASSPRDGQAGELFF.

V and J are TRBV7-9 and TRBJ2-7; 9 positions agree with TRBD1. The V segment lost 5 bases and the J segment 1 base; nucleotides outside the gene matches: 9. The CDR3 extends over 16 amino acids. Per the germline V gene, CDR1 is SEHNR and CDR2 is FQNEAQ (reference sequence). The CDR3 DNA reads TGTGCCAGCAGCACCCCCCGGACAGGGGAATCCTACGAGCAGTACTTC. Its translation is CASSTPRTGESYEQYF.

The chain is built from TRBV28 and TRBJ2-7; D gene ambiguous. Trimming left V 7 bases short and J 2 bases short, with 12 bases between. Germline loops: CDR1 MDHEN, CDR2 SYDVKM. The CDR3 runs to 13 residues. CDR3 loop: CASTDPSAYEQYF. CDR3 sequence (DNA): TGTGCCAGCACCGATCCAAGCGCCTACGAGCAGTACTTC.

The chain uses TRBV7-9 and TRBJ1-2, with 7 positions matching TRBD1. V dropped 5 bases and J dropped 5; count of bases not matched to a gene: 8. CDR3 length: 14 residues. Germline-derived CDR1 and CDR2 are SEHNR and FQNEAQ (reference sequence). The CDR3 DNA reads TGTGCCAGCAGCAGCAGGGGGACTTGGTATGGCTACACCTTC. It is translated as CASSSRGTWYGYTF.

CDR3: CASSSRQGADDIQYF. The CDR3 region has the DNA TGTGCCAGCAGCTCTCGACAGGGGGCGGATGACATTCAGTACTTC. The chain recombines TRBV7-9 with TRBJ2-4; 10 bases are a match to TRBD1. Germline CDR1 is SEHNR and CDR2 is FQNEAQ (reference sequence). Trimming at V came to 4 bases and at J to 8 bases, leaving 8 bases not matched to a gene. The CDR3 is 15 residues long.

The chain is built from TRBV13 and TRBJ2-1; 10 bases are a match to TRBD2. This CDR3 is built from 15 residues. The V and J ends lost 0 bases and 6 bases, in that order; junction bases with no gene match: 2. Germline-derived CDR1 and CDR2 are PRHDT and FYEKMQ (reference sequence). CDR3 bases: TGTGCCAGCAGCTTAGGCCGGACTAGCGGCAATGAGCAGTTCTTC. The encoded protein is CASSLGRTSGNEQFF.

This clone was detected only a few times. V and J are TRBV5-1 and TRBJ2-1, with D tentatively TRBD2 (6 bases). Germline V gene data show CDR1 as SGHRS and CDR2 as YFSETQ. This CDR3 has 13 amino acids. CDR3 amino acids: CASGGPYGNEQFF. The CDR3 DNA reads TGCGCTAGCGGTGGACCGTACGGCAATGAGCAGTTCTTC.

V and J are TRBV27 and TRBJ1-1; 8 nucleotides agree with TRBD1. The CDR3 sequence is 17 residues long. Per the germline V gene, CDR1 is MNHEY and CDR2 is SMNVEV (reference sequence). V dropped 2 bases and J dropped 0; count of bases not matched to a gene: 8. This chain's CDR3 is CASSLVWSGGMNTEAFF. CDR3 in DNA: TGTGCCAGCAGTTTAGTGTGGTCAGGGGGCATGAACACTGAAGCTTTCTTT.

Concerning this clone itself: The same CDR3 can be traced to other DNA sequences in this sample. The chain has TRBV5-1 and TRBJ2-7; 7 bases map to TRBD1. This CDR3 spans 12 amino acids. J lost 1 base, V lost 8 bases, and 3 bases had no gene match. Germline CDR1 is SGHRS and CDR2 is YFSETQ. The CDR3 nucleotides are TGCGCCAGTCGGGACAGTTCCTACGAGCAGTACTTC. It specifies CASRDSSYEQYF. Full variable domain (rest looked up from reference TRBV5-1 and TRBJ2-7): KAGVTQTPRYLIKTRGQQVTLSCSPISGHRSVSWYQQTPGQGLQFLFEYFSETQRNKGNFPGRFSGRQFSNSRSEMNVSTLELGDSALYLCASRDSSYEQYFGPGTRLTVT.